This T cell receptor beta chain was documented in a study of T cell responses to AZD1222 COVID-19 vaccine. Study-wide results and caveats: Spike was spanned by vaccine-associated CD4 TCRs, which were dominant at 160-218 and 743-854. Variant regions that are unmutated are reportedly the target of nearly half of spike-specific TCRs. Donors, mostly white British, included more females; clonal diversity was possibly underestimated.

Notes on this clone: Antigen: not known.

Profiling relied on immunoSEQ multiplex PCR, and the TCRdb table lists in-frame clones only, not all of them. The repertoire has fewer than 70,000 clones, around 90% of them found once; the top ten carry roughly 5%. V lost 4 bases and J lost 6, with 10 bases in between. The CDR3 covers 12 residues. The V gene's germline CDR1 is SGHDT and CDR2 YYEEEE. This receptor was taken from an adult in good health. The chain couples TRBV5-6 to TRBJ1-2; D might be TRBD1 (5 bases). Specimen: peripheral blood, collected on day 0 of AZD1222 vaccination. CDR3 residues: CASSPGGNGYTF. DNA for the CDR3: TGTGCCAGCAGCCCGGGGGGTAATGGCTACACCTTC. Full variable domain (rest looked up from reference TRBV5-6 and TRBJ1-2): DAGVTQSPTHLIKTRGQQVTLRCSPKSGHDTVSWYQQALGQGPQFIFQYYEEEERQRGNFPDRFSGHQFPNYSSELNVNALLLGDSALYLCASSPGGNGYTFGSGTRLTVV.